The 29 T cell receptor beta chains below were found in one sample sequenced in a study of T cells in Graves' hyperthyroidism and ophthalmopathy. What was amplified from RNA transcripts were TCR beta CDR3 regions. First-round RT-PCR with HTBI primers amplified the TCR CDR3 region. TCRdb re-called the multiplex PCR reads with MiXCR, one entry per CDR3 protein. Of around 300,000 distinct CDR3 sequences detected, roughly an eighth appear once; the ten largest clones hold approximately 35%. The specimen sequenced was blood. Receptors originate from a woman between 40 and 55 years old with Graves' ophthalmopathy.

In its sample, this clonotype was seen many times. The chain joins TRBV3-1 to TRBJ1-6; D unclear. CDR1 LGHDT and CDR2 YNNKEL come from the germline V gene (reference sequence). This CDR3 has 11 amino acids. V shed 3 bases and J shed 13 bases, with 7 bases lying between them. The CDR3, as DNA: TGTGCCAGCAGCCAGGGTGCTCCCCTCCACTTT. Translating gives CASSQGAPLHF.

This clonotype was detected ten times or more. The CDR3 spells CSALNQDSDTQYF. In DNA, the CDR3 is TGCAGTGCCCTCAATCAGGATTCAGATACGCAGTATTTT. The genes are TRBV20-1 and TRBJ2-3; D not resolved. This CDR3 is built from 13 residues. From germline, CDR1 is DFQATT and CDR2 SNEGSKA (reference sequence). With 6 bases removed from V and 4 bases from J, the gap between germline ends came to 14 bases.

This clonotype appeared many times. The chain joins TRBV2 to TRBJ2-7; no clear D gene. The CDR3 is made up of 12 amino acids. Trimming cost V 2 bases and J 7 bases, with 9 bases left between them. The germline gives CDR1 SNHLY, CDR2 FYNNEI. This CDR3 is CASSEYPPEQYF. Here the CDR3 DNA reads TGTGCCAGCAGTGAATATCCCCCGGAGCAGTACTTC.

The chain combines TRBV7-9 with TRBJ2-7, with a possible D match to TRBD1 (6 bases). The CDR3 runs 14 residues. Per germline, CDR1 SEHNR and CDR2 FQNEAQ (reference sequence). V was shortened by 4 bases and J by 4 bases, with 14 bases between the two germline ends. The CDR3 here is CASSSPAGEYEQYF. In DNA, the CDR3 is TGTGCCAGCAGCTCACCGGCAGGGGAGTACGAGCAGTACTTC.

This clonotype was seen a few times. The chain joins TRBV20-1 to TRBJ2-5; D possibly uses TRBD1 or TRBD2 (6 bases each). The length of the CDR3 is 15 residues. The V gene lost 3 bases and the J gene lost 2 bases, with 16 bases spanning the gap. Germline CDR1 reads DFQATT; CDR2 reads SNEGSKA (reference sequence). CDR3 DNA: TGCAGTGCTAGTTCGAACGGGGGCATACAAGAGACCCAGTACTTC. Its protein product is CSASSNGGIQETQYF.

This clonotype was seen repeatedly, ten times or more. This chain uses TRBV6-1 with TRBJ2-7; 11 nucleotides align to TRBD1. CDR3 size: 17 residues. Trimming removed 4 bases from V and 7 bases from J; junction bases left unmatched: 15. The germline CDR1 and CDR2 sequences are MNHNS and SASEGT. The CDR3 DNA reads TGTGCCAGCAGTGGCCCGGGACAGGGGGAAAATTATTGGGAGCAGTACTTC. It is translated as CASSGPGQGENYWEQYF.

This clonotype was counted a few times. J is TRBJ1-1 and V is TRBV5-4; 7 nucleotides match TRBD1. Germline V gene lookup returns CDR1 SGHNT and CDR2 YYREEE (reference sequence). V lost 4 bases, J lost 2 bases, and 8 bases stayed unmatched. The CDR3 is made up of 15 amino acids. CDR3 coding DNA: TGTGCCAGCAGCATTGGGACAGCTTTTAACACTGAAGCTTTCTTT. Translated: CASSIGTAFNTEAFF.

V is TRBV30 and J is TRBJ2-3; D call uncertain. CDR1 GTSNPN and CDR2 SVGIG come from the germline V gene (reference sequence). Trimming took 0 bases from V and 2 from J, leaving 18 bases between them. The CDR3 extends over 17 amino acids. CDR3 region: CAWSVSPFTRTTDTQYF. The CDR3, as DNA: TGTGCCTGGAGTGTATCCCCCTTCACGAGGACCACAGATACGCAGTATTTT.

Concerning this clonotype itself: A much larger clone is a single base away; this may be a read error. The chain couples TRBV5-5 to TRBJ2-1; TRBD1 or TRBD2 may be the D gene (5 bases each). CDR1 is SGHKS, CDR2 YYEKEE, per germline (reference sequence). The CDR3 sequence is 15 residues long. For the CDR3, the DNA is TGTGCCAGCAGCTTGGACTGGGGGACCTACAATGAGCAGATCTTC. This sequence encodes CASSLDWGTYNEQIF.

This clonotype occurred many times. The V and J genes are TRBV15 and TRBJ2-3, with 9 bases lining up with TRBD1. Trimming removed 3 bases from V and 6 bases from J; junction bases left unmatched: 10. From germline, CDR1 is LNHNV and CDR2 YYDKDF (reference sequence). This CDR3 is built from 16 residues. CDR3 in amino acids: CATSRYTGQGSDTQYF. Written as DNA, the CDR3 is TGTGCCACCAGCAGGTATACGGGACAGGGTTCCGATACGCAGTATTTT. Full variable domain (rest looked up from reference TRBV15 and TRBJ2-3): DAMVIQNPRYQVTQFGKPVTLSCSQTLNHNVMYWYQQKSSQAPKLLFHYYDKDFNNEADTPDNFQSRRPNTSFCFLDIRSPGLGDTAMYLCATSRYTGQGSDTQYFGPGTRLTVL.

At least ten counts were recorded for this clonotype. The chain joins TRBV7-9 to TRBJ2-7, with D possibly being TRBD1 or TRBD2 (5 bases each). Germline CDR1 reads SEHNR; CDR2 reads FQNEAQ (reference sequence). The CDR3 is 19 amino acids. V lost 2 bases and J 2 bases, leaving 25 bases between the germline ends. In DNA form, the CDR3 reads TGTGCCAGCAGCTTAAGGGCCGGGACCGAACCCTTCGGGGCCTACGAGCAGTACTTC. Its translation is CASSLRAGTEPFGAYEQYF.

Ten or more counts support this clonotype. The chain uses TRBV7-8 and TRBJ1-1; possibly TRBD1 for D (5 bases). V shed 0 bases and J shed 4 bases, with 9 bases lying between them. Germline CDR1 SGHVS, CDR2 FQNEAQ. The CDR3 consists of 14 residues. The CDR3 bases are TGTGCCAGCAGCTTAGCGAACGGGGGCACTGAAGCTTTCTTT. This encodes CASSLANGGTEAFF.

This clonotype was counted many times. This chain uses TRBV6-1 with TRBJ1-1; maybe TRBD1 (6 bases). The CDR3 has 17 amino acids. Trimming took 8 bases from V and 1 from J, leaving 23 bases between them. CDR1 is MNHNS, CDR2 SASEGT, per germline. The CDR3, as DNA: TGTGCCAGCGCCCAGATGCGACAGGACCTCTCGAACACTGAAGCTTTCTTT. This sequence encodes CASAQMRQDLSNTEAFF.

This clonotype was picked up many times. The V and J genes are TRBV7-2 and TRBJ2-7; 10 bases align to TRBD1. Germline-derived CDR1 and CDR2 are SGHTA and FQGNSA. V was pared by 5 bases and J by 2 bases, with 6 bases of the junction left unmatched. The CDR3 loop spans 15 amino acids. The CDR3 here is CASSQPGQGTYEQYF. CDR3 DNA sequence: TGTGCCAGCAGCCAACCGGGACAGGGGACCTACGAGCAGTACTTC. The full variable domain, rest sourced from reference TRBV7-2 and TRBJ2-7, is GAGVSQSPSNKVTEKGKDVELRCDPISGHTALYWYRQSLGQGLEFLIYFQGNSAPDKSGLPSDRFSAERTGGSVSTLTIQRTQQEDSAVYLCASSQPGQGTYEQYFGPGTRLTVT.

Ten or more counts support this clonotype. V usage is TRBV13 and J usage is TRBJ2-1; tentatively, D is TRBD1 or TRBD2 (5 bases each). Trimming cost V 6 bases and J 7 bases, with 16 bases left between them. CDR3 length: 14 residues. The germline gives CDR1 PRHDT, CDR2 FYEKMQ (reference sequence). CDR3 DNA: TGTGCCAGCAGTTGGGACGATGGTGGGAATGAGCAGTTCTTC. Protein product: CASSWDDGGNEQFF.

This clonotype has a count of ten or more. The chain links TRBV2 to TRBJ2-5; 7 nucleotides align to TRBD2. V lost 1 base, J lost 4 bases, and 9 bases stayed unmatched. The CDR3 is 16 amino acids. The germline CDR1 and CDR2 sequences are SNHLY and FYNNEI. CDR3 DNA: TGTGCCAGCAGTGAAGACGGGGGGAGGGCCCTAGAGACCCAGTACTTC. It encodes CASSEDGGRALETQYF.

This clonotype was seen a few times. This clone may be a read error of a much larger clone one base away. The chain has TRBV10-3 and TRBJ2-7, with D unresolved. Trimming shortened V by 4 bases and J by 5 bases, and 9 bases separated the two germline ends. Germline V gene data show CDR1 as ENHRY and CDR2 as SYGVKD. This CDR3 has 12 residues. The CDR3 DNA sequence: TGTGCCATCAGTGGCGGCAGCCACGAGCAGTACTTC. It yields the protein CAISGGSHEQYF.

This clonotype was found many times. V gene TRBV27 combines with J gene TRBJ2-7, with 7 bases aligning to TRBD1. Looked up from germline, CDR1 is MNHEY and CDR2 is SMNVEV (reference sequence). With 4 bases clipped from V and 5 bases from J, the junction kept 8 bases outside the gene matches. The CDR3 loop spans 14 amino acids. DNA of the CDR3: TGTGCCAGCAGTTCCTACAGGGGCCTCGACGAGCAGTACTTC. It translates to CASSSYRGLDEQYF.

This clonotype was observed many times. J is TRBJ1-5 and V is TRBV2; 10 nucleotides match TRBD1. The germline V gene has CDR1 SNHLY and CDR2 FYNNEI. After removal of 6 bases from V and 5 bases from J, the junction contained 4 bases not matched to a gene. CDR3 size: 14 residues. CDR3 DNA: TGTGCCAGCAGAAGGGACAGGGGAGATCAGCCCCAGCATTTT. Amino acids: CASRRDRGDQPQHF.

The chain is built from TRBV7-8 and TRBJ1-1; D unclear. The germline V gene has CDR1 SGHVS and CDR2 FQNEAQ. The CDR3 consists of 17 residues. Trimming shortened V by 5 bases and J by 0 bases, and 19 bases separated the two germline ends. CDR3 in DNA: TGTGCCAGCAGCCCCCGTATGGAGGCGATCATGAACACTGAAGCTTTCTTT. It translates to CASSPRMEAIMNTEAFF.

This clonotype has a count of ten or more. This chain connects TRBV12-3 or TRBV12-4 to TRBJ2-1; 8 bases line up with TRBD2. V dropped 7 bases and J dropped 3; count of bases not matched to a gene: 8. The CDR3 is 15 residues long. The CDR3: CASTPQAGVYNEQFF. CDR3 coding DNA: TGTGCCAGCACCCCCCAAGCGGGAGTCTACAATGAGCAGTTCTTC.

The chain recombines TRBV7-3 with TRBJ2-5; 7 nucleotides agree with TRBD1. Looked up from germline, CDR1 is SGHTA and CDR2 is FQGTGA. This CDR3 spans 13 amino acids. With 5 bases clipped from V and 9 bases from J, the junction kept 9 bases outside the gene matches. CDR3 in amino acids: CASSPGQTGPQYF. DNA for the CDR3: TGTGCCAGCAGCCCGGGACAGACAGGTCCCCAGTACTTC.

This clonotype was seen ten or more times. The chain couples TRBV20-1 to TRBJ1-2; no clear D. The CDR3 spans 14 residues. V was clipped by 0 bases and J by 7 bases, with 15 bases between them. Per the germline V gene, CDR1 is DFQATT and CDR2 is SNEGSKA (reference sequence). CDR3 in amino acids: CSAREGLISSGYTF. In DNA form, the CDR3 reads TGCAGTGCTAGAGAGGGCCTAATCTCCTCTGGCTACACCTTC.

The chain employs TRBV5-1 and TRBJ1-2, with D unresolved. Germline-derived CDR1 and CDR2 are SGHRS and YFSETQ. V was clipped by 4 bases and J by 1 base, with 17 bases between them. The CDR3 spans 16 residues. CDR3 sequence: CASSKGPRENNYGYTF. The CDR3 nucleotides are TGCGCCAGCAGCAAAGGACCCCGAGAGAATAACTATGGCTACACCTTC.

The chain recombines TRBV5-1 with TRBJ1-6; no clear D gene. Germline V CDR1 and CDR2: SGHRS, YFSETQ. The CDR3 has 15 amino acids. The V and J ends lost 5 bases and 9 bases respectively, with 18 bases between them. The CDR3: CASRYGRVTISPLHF. The CDR3 bases are TGCGCCAGCAGATACGGACGCGTTACTATTTCACCCCTCCACTTT.

A word on this clonotype: This may come from a read error, since a much larger clone is one base off. The chain uses TRBV20-1 and TRBJ2-7; 8 nucleotides match TRBD1. The tail of the sequence fits TRBJ2-1 better, so the J call may be wrong. CDR1 and CDR2 (germline): DFQATT, SNEGSKA (reference sequence). CDR3 size: 15 residues. The CDR3 nucleotides read TGCAGTGCTAGAGACCCCGGGACAGGTCCCTACGAGCAGTTCTTC. It yields the protein CSARDPGTGPYEQFF.

In this sample, this clonotype turned up many times. The gene calls are TRBV20-1 and TRBJ1-5; D is unclear. The germline V and J ends were trimmed by 6 bases and 5 bases, with 14 bases remaining between them. The CDR3 runs 13 residues. Looked up from germline, CDR1 is DFQATT and CDR2 is SNEGSKA (reference sequence). As DNA, the CDR3 is TGCAGTGCCAAGAATAGTAAAGATCAGCCCCAGCATTTT. Translation: CSAKNSKDQPQHF.

In this sample, this clonotype turned up many times. The V call is TRBV12-3 or TRBV12-4, the J call TRBJ1-5; D may be TRBD1 (6 bases). V was clipped by 2 bases and J by 3 bases, with 11 bases between them. The CDR3 contains 15 residues. CDR3 residues: CASSLNSGVNQPQHF. DNA of the CDR3: TGTGCCAGCAGTTTAAACTCAGGGGTCAATCAGCCCCAGCATTTT.

This clonotype was seen repeatedly, ten times or more. The chain employs TRBV28 and TRBJ2-7; D gene uncertain. Deletions cut 6 bases from V and 6 bases from J, with 12 bases between. Germline CDR1 is MDHEN and CDR2 is SYDVKM. The CDR3 consists of 12 residues. Written as DNA, the CDR3 is TGTGCCAGCAGCTCCCGTCTCGGCGAGCAGTACTTC. It translates to CASSSRLGEQYF.